This TCR beta chain was identified during a study of T cell repertoires in cytomegalovirus infection (dated by TCRdb to the late 2010s). Regarding the research as a whole: Donor HLA type was relevant to the analysis, because carriage of CMV infection together with the matching HLA type was indicated by public TCR beta signatures.

Study-wide findings and limitations: Carriers of CMV infection plus the relevant HLA type were discriminated by the cumulative frequency of public TCR beta family members in the study cohort and in an independent roughly 370-donor cohort. In the ex vivo response, HLA-C-restricted CMV-specific TCR beta clonotypes were dominant, and in two of eight donors the single most frequent clonotype came from this HLA-C-restricted group.

In this sample, this clonotype turned up a few times. Its antigen is currently not known. Per-base qualities were not stored, and no clone one base away is much larger. From the cysteine through the phenylalanine, the CDR3 covers 18 amino acids. The retained sequence is limited to the CDR3, 54 bases, with the frame set at the first base. The germline V gene encodes CDR1 SGHKS and CDR2 YYEKEE (reference sequence). V is reduced by 4 bases and J by 1 base, leaving a spacing of 21 bases between them. TCRdb shows the sequencer as Illumina HiSeq 1500. TCRdb redid the processing of the public reads, applying fastp at Q25 and MiXCR, and retained in-frame beta chains. Every entry covers one CDR3 protein and lists the most common genes and DNA from its rows. The sample records approximately 260,000 distinct CDR3 sequences, 15% to 20% of which are singletons. The ten largest clones represent roughly half of the sample.

The material sequenced was CD8+ T cells from PBMCs. The TCR originated in a human donor in good health (CMV status not recorded). Some clones in this sample may be carry-over from other donors' samples. The V and J genes are TRBV5-5 and TRBJ2-4; the D gene is possibly TRBD1, with 6 bases matching. The CDR3 region has the sequence CASSHHPIPGDAKNIQYF. In nucleotides, the sequence is TGTGCCAGCAGCCACCACCCCATCCCAGGGGATGCCAAAAACATTCAGTACTTC.